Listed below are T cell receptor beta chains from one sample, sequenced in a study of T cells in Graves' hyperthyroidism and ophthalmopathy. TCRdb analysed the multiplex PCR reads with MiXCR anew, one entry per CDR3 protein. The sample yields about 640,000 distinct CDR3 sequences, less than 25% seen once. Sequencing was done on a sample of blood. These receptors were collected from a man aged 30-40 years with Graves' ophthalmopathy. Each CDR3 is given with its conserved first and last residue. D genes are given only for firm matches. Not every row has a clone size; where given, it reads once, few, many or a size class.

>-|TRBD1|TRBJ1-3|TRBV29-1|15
CSVYTGTGSGNTIYF
TGCAGCGTATACACCGGGACAGGGAGTGGAAACACCATATATTTT
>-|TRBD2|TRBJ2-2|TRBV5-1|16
CASSLMTSGYTGELFF
TGCGCCAGCAGCTTGATGACTAGCGGTTACACCGGGGAGCTGTTTTTT
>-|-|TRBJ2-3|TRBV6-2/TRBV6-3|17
CASSYPQAGSRTDTQYF
TGTGCCAGCAGTTACCCCCAGGCGGGGAGCCGCACAGATACGCAGTATTTT
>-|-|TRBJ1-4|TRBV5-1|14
CANSLAATNEKLFF
TGCGCCAACAGCTTAGCGGCAACTAATGAAAAACTGTTTTTT
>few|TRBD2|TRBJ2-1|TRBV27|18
CASSPAYSSGLSYNEQFF
TGTGCCAGCAGTCCCGCATACTCTAGCGGACTCTCCTACAATGAGCAGTTCTTC
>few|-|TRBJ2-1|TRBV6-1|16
CASSAVQGGSYNEQFF
TGTGCCAGCAGTGCCGTACAGGGGGGGTCCTACAATGAGCAGTTCTTC
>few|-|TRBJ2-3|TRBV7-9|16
CASQGLRRRNTDTQYF
TGTGCCAGCCAGGGACTTAGACGGCGAAACACAGATACGCAGTATTTT
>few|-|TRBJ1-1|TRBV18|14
CAGSPRGQPSEAFF
TGTGCCGGCTCACCACGGGGGCAGCCCTCTGAAGCTTTCTTT
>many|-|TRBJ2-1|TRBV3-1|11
CASSQVGEQFF
TGTGCCAGCAGCCAGGTGGGTGAGCAGTTCTTC
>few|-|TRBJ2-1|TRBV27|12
CASSRGGAEQFF
TGTGCCAGCAGTCGTGGGGGAGCGGAGCAGTTCTTC
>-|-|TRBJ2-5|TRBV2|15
CASTLARAGQETQYF
TGTGCCAGCACCTTGGCGCGTGCTGGCCAAGAGACCCAGTACTTC
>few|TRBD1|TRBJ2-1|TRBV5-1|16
CASSLRTGNIYNEQFF
TGCGCCAGCAGCCTTCGGACAGGGAACATCTACAATGAGCAGTTCTTC
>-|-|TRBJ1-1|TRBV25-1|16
CASSEYGRPGSTEAFF
TGTGCCAGCAGTGAATACGGTAGGCCGGGGAGCACTGAAGCTTTCTTT
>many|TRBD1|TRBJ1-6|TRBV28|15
CASSTPGTGLSPLHF
TGTGCCAGCAGTACACCCGGGACAGGTCTTTCGCCCCTCCACTTT
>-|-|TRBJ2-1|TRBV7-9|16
CASSLAGRALSDEQFF
TGTGCCAGCAGCTTAGCGGGCAGGGCCCTTTCAGATGAGCAGTTCTTC
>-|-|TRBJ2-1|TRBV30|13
CAWGVGFSNEQFF
TGTGCCTGGGGTGTGGGGTTTTCCAATGAGCAGTTCTTC
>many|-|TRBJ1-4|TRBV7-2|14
CASSRGLLAEKLFF
TGTGCCAGCAGCCGGGGATTATTGGCTGAAAAACTGTTTTTT
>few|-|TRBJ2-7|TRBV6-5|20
CASSYSPKTAGPISSYEQYF
TGTGCCAGCAGTTACTCACCCAAGACAGCCGGACCGATAAGCTCCTACGAGCAGTACTTC
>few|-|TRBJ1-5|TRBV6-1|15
CASSEAGGINQPQHF
TGTGCCAGCAGTGAAGCGGGAGGGATCAATCAGCCCCAGCATTTT
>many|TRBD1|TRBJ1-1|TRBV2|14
CASRTRDRVTEAFF
TGTGCCAGCAGGACCCGGGACAGGGTAACTGAAGCTTTCTTT
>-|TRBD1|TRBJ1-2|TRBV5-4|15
CASSETDRVRAGYTF
TGTGCCAGCAGCGAAACCGACAGGGTCCGGGCTGGCTACACCTTC
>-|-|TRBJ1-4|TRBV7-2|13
CASSSLGGEKLFF
TGTGCCAGCAGCTCCCTGGGTGGTGAAAAACTGTTTTTT
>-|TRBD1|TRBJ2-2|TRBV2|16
CASSGPGGLGTGELFF
TGTGCCAGCAGCGGCCCAGGGGGATTAGGCACCGGGGAGCTGTTTTTT
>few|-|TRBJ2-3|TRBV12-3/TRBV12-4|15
CASSAGPRPLDTQYF
TGTGCCAGCAGTGCCGGACCCCGACCCCTCGATACGCAGTATTTT
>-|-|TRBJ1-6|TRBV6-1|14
CASSDRQTGSPLHF
TGTGCCAGCAGCGATCGACAGACGGGATCACCCCTCCACTTT
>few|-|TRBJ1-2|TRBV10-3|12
CAISATGRGYTF
TGTGCCATCAGTGCTACAGGGCGGGGCTACACCTTC
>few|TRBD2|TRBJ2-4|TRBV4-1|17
CASSQPTSGKYKNIQYF
TGCGCCAGCAGCCAGCCGACTAGCGGGAAGTACAAAAACATTCAGTACTTC
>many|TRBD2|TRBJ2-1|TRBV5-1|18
CASSLAGTSGSEYNEQFF
TGCGCCAGCAGCTTGGCCGGGACTAGCGGGAGTGAATACAATGAGCAGTTCTTC
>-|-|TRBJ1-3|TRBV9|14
CASSVDNSGNTIYF
TGTGCCAGCAGCGTGGACAACTCTGGAAACACCATATATTTT
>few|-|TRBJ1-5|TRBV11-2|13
CASSLGSDQPQHF
TGTGCCAGCAGCTTAGGATCCGATCAGCCCCAGCATTTT
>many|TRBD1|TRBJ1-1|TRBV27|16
CASSLGDRGPGTEAFF
TGTGCCAGCAGTTTAGGGGACAGGGGTCCCGGCACTGAAGCTTTCTTT
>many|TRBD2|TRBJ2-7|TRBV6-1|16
CASSPLPSGASYEQYF
TGTGCCAGCAGCCCCCTACCTAGCGGGGCCTCCTACGAGCAGTACTTC
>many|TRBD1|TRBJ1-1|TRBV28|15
CASRTGAALETEAFF
TGTGCCAGCAGGACAGGGGCCGCCCTTGAGACTGAAGCTTTCTTT
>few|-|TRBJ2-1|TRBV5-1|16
CASSLEVARSYNEQFF
TGCGCCAGCAGCTTGGAGGTGGCCAGGTCCTACAATGAGCAGTTCTTC
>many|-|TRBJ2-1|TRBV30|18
CAWSGGHVEREIGNEQFF
TGTGCCTGGAGTGGGGGGCACGTGGAGCGGGAAATCGGCAATGAGCAGTTCTTC
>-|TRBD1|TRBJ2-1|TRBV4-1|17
CASSRAGDRGYLDEQFF
TGCGCCAGCAGCCGGGCCGGGGACAGGGGGTATCTGGATGAGCAGTTCTTC
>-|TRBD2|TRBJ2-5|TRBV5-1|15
CASSFTSGGSETQYF
TGCGCCAGCAGCTTCACTAGCGGGGGATCAGAGACCCAGTACTTC
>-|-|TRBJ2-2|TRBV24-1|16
CATSDHGDGGTGGLFF
TGTGCCACCAGTGATCACGGGGACGGAGGCACCGGGGGGCTGTTTTTT
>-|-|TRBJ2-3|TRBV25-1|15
CASSEFQGGTDTQYF
TGTGCCAGCAGTGAATTTCAGGGCGGCACAGATACGCAGTATTTT
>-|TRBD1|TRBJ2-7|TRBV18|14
CASSPGTGAGEQYF
TGTGCCAGCTCACCGGGGACAGGGGCAGGCGAGCAGTACTTC
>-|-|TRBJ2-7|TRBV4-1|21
CASSQERAGGLERPWGYEQYF
TGCGCCAGCAGCCAAGAGCGTGCCGGGGGCCTAGAGAGGCCGTGGGGATACGAGCAGTACTTC
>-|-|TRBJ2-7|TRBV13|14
CASSSGRGSYEQYF
TGTGCCAGCAGCTCAGGGAGAGGGTCCTACGAGCAGTACTTC